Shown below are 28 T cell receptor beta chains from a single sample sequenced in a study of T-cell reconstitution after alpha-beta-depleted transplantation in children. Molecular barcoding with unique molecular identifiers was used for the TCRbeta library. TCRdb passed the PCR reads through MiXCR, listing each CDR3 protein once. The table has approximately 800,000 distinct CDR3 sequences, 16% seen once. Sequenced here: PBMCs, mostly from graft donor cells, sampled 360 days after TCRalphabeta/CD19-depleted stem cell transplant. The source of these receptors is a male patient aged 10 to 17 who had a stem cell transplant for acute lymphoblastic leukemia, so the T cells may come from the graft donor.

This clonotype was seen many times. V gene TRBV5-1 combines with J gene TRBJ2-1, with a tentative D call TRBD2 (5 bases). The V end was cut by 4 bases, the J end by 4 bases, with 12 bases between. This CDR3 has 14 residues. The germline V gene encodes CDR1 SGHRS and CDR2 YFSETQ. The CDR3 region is CASSLRPGYNEQFF. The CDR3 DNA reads TGCGCCAGCAGCCTTCGCCCGGGGTACAATGAGCAGTTCTTC.

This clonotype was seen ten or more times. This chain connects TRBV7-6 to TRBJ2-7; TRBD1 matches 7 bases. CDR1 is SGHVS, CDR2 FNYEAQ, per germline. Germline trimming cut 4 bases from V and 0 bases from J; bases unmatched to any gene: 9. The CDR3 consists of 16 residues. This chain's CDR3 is CASSSYRGHSSYEQYF. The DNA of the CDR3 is TGTGCCAGCAGCTCGTACAGGGGACATAGCTCCTACGAGCAGTACTTC.

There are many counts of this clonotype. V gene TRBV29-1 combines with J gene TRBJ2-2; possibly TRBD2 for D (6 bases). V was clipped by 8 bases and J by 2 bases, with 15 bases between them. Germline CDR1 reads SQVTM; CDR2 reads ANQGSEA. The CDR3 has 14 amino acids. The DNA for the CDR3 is TGCAGCACTTGCGTGGGACTCAACACCGGGGAGCTGTTTTTT. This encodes CSTCVGLNTGELFF.

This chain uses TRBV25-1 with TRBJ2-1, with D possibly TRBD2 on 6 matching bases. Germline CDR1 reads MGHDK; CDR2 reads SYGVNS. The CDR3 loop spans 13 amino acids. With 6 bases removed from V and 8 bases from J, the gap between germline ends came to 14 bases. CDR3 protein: CASRGDFKDEQFF. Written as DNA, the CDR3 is TGTGCCAGCAGGGGGGACTTCAAGGATGAGCAGTTCTTC.

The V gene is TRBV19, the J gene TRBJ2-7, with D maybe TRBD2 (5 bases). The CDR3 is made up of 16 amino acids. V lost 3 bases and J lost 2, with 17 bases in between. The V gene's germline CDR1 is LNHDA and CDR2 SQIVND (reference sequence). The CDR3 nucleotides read TGTGCCAGTAGTATCGGGAACACTGAGTGGACCTACGAGCAGTACTTC. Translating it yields CASSIGNTEWTYEQYF.

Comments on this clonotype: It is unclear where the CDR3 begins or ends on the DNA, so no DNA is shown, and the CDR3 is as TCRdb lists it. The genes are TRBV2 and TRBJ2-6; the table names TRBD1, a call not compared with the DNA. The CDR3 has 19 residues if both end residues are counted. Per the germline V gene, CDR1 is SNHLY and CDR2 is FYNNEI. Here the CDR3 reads CASFGPGGTASSGANVLTF.

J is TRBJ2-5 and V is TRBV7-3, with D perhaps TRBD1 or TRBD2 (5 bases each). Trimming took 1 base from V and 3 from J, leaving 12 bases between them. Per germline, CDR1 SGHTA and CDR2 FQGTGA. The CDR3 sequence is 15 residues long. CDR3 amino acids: CASSLMGRAEETQYF. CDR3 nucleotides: TGTGCCAGCAGCTTAATGGGACGAGCGGAAGAGACCCAGTACTTC. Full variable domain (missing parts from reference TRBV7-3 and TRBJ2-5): GAGVSQTPSNKVTEKGKYVELRCDPISGHTALYWYRQSLGQGPEFLIYFQGTGAADDSGLPNDRFFAVRPEGSVSTLKIQRTERGDSAVYLCASSLMGRAEETQYFGPGTRLLVL.

In DNA, the CDR3 is TGTGCCAGCAGTTTTGAATTGGGGAACCTCTACTTC. This codes for CASSFELGNLYF. The chain uses TRBV12-3 or TRBV12-4 and TRBJ2-7; D remains ambiguous. Trimming removed 3 bases at V and 13 bases at J, with 16 bases between. CDR3 length equals 12 residues.

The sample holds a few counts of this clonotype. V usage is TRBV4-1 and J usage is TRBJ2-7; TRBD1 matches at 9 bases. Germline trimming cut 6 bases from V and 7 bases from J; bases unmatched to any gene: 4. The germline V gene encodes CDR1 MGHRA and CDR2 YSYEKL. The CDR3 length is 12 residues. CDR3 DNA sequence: TGCGCCAGCAGGGACAGGGGTGGTGAGCAGTACTTC. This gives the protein CASRDRGGEQYF.

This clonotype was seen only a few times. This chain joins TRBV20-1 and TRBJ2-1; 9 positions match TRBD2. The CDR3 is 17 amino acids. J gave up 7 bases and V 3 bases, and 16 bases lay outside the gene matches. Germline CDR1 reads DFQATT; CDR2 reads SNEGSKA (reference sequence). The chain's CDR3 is CSARRSSGSFIRNEQFF. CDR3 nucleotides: TGCAGTGCTAGGAGGAGTAGCGGGAGTTTTATTAGGAATGAGCAGTTCTTC.

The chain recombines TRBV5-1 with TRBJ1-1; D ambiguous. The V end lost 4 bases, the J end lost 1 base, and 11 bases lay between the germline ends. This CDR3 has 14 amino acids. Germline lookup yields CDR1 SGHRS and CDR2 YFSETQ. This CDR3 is CASSVEMANTEAFF. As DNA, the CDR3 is TGCGCCAGCAGCGTGGAAATGGCGAACACTGAAGCTTTCTTT.

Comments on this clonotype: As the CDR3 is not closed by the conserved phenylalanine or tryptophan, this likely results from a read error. The DNA for the CDR3 is TGCGCCAGCAGCTTGGGTGGGACTAGCTTCTACGAGCAGTACCTC. Translated, it gives CASSLGGTSFYEQYL. The V gene is TRBV5-1, the J gene TRBJ2-7; 9 bases align to TRBD2. The CDR3 has 15 amino acids. V lost 0 bases and J lost 3; bases outside the gene matches: 4. Germline V gives CDR1 SGHRS, CDR2 YFSETQ.

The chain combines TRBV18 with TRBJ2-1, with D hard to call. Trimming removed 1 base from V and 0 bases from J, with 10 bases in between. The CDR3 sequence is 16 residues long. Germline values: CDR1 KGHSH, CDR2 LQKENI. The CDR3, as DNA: TGTGCCAGCTCACCACGGAGAGGCCTCTCCTACAATGAGCAGTTCTTC. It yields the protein CASSPRRGLSYNEQFF.

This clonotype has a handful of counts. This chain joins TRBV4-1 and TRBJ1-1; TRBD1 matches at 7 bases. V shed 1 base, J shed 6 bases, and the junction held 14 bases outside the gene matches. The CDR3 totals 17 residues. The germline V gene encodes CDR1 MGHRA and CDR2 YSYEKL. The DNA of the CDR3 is TGCGCCAGCAGCCAAGGTTATTCACAGGGGAGGATCGCTGAAGCTTTCTTT. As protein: CASSQGYSQGRIAEAFF.

The CDR3 region has the DNA TGCGCCAGCAGCCAAGATCATCGGACTTTCGAGAGGGAGACCCAGTACTTC. Translated: CASSQDHRTFERETQYF. The chain has TRBV4-1 and TRBJ2-5, with D possibly TRBD2 on 5 matching bases. This CDR3 spans 17 amino acids. From germline, CDR1 is MGHRA and CDR2 YSYEKL. The V gene lost 0 bases and the J gene lost 5 bases, with 19 bases spanning the gap.

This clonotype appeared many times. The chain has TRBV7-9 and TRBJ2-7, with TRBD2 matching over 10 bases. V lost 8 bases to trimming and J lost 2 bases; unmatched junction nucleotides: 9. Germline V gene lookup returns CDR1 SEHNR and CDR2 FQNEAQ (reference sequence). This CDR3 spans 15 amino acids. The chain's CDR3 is CASALGTSETYEQYF. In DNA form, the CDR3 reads TGTGCCAGCGCCCTGGGGACTAGCGAAACCTACGAGCAGTACTTC. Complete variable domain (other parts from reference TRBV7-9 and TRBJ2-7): DTGVSQNPRHKITKRGQNVTFRCDPISEHNRLYWYRQTLGQGPEFLTYFQNEAQLEKSRLLSDRFSAERPKGSFSTLEIQRTEQGDSAMYLCASALGTSETYEQYFGPGTRLTVT.

The CDR3 nucleotides read TGTGCCAGCAGTGTAGGGACTAGCGATTACAATGAGCAGTTCTTC. It translates to CASSVGTSDYNEQFF. This chain uses TRBV6-1 with TRBJ2-1, with 10 bases that match TRBD2. CDR1 is MNHNS, CDR2 SASEGT, per germline. Trimming cost V 4 bases and J 4 bases; bases outside gene matches: 4. The CDR3 covers 15 residues.

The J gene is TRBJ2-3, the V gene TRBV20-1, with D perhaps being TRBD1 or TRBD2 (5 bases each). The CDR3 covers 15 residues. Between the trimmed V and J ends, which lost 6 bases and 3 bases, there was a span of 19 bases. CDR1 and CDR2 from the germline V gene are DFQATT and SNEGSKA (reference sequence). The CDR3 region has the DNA TGCAGTGCCTTCCAACTGAGGGGCCCAACAGATACGCAGTATTTT. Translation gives CSAFQLRGPTDTQYF.

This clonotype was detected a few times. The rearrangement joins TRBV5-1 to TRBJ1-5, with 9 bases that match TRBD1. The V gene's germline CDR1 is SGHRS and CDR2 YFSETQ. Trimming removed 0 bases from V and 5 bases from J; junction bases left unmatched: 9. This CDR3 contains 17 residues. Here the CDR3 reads CASSLVLSTGGDQPQHF. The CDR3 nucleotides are TGCGCCAGCAGCTTGGTCCTTTCGACAGGGGGGGATCAGCCCCAGCATTTT.

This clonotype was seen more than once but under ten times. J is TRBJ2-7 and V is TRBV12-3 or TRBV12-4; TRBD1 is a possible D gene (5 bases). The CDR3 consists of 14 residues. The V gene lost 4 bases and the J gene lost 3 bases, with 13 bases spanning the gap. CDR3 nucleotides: TGTGCCAGCAGTTCGTCCTTGACAGTCTACGAGCAGTACTTC. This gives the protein CASSSSLTVYEQYF.

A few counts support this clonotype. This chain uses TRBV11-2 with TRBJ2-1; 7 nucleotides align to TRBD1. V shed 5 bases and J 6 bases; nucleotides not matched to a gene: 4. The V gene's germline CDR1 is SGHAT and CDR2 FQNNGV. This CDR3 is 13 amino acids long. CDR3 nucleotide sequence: TGTGCCAGCAGCATTCCAGGGGGCAATGAGCAGTTCTTC. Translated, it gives CASSIPGGNEQFF.

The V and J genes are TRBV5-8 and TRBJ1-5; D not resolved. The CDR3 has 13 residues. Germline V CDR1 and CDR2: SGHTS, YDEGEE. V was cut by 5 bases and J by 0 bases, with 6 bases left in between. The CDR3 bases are TGTGCCAGCAGGAGTTATAGCAATCAGCCCCAGCATTTT. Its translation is CASRSYSNQPQHF.

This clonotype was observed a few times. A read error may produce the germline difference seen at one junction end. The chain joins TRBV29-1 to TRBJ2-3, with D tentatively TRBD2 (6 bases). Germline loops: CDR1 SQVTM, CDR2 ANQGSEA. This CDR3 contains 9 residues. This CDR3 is CSVGDSIRF. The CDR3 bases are TGCAGCGTTGGGGACTCCATACGTTTT.

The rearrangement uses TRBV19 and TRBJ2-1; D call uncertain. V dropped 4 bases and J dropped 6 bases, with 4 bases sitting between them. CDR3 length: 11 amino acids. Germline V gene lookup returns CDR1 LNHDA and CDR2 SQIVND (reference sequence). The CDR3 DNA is TGTGCCAGTAGTAGGCGCAATGAGCAGTTCTTC. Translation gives CASSRRNEQFF.

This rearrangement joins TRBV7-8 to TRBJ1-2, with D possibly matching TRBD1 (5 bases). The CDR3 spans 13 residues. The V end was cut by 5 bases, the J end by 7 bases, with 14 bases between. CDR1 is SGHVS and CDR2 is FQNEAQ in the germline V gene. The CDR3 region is CASSPGAYIGYTF. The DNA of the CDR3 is TGTGCCAGCAGCCCCGGGGCCTATATTGGCTACACCTTC.

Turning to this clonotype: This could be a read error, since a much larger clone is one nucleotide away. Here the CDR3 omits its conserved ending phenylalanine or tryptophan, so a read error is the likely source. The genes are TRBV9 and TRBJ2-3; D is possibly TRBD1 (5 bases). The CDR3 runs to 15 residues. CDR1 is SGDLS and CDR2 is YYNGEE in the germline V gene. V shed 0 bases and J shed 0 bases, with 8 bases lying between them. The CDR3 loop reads CASSVVGVSTDTQYS. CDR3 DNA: TGTGCCAGCAGCGTAGTAGGGGTTAGCACAGATACGCAGTATTCT.

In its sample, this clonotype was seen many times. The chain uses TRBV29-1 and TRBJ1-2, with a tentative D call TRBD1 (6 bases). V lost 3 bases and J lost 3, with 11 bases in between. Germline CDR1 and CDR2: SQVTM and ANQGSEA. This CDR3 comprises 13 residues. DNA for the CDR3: TGCAGCGTTGAGGCACAGGGCTACTATGGCTACACCTTC. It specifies CSVEAQGYYGYTF.

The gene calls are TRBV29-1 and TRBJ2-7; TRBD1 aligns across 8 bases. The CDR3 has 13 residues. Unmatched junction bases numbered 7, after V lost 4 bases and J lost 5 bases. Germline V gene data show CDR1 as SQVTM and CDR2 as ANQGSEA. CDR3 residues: CSVARDRGDEQYF. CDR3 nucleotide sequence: TGCAGCGTTGCCCGAGACAGGGGAGACGAGCAGTACTTC.